The 31 T cell receptor beta chains reported below all come from one sample, sequenced in a study of T cell responses to AZD1222 COVID-19 vaccine. Libraries were prepared by immunoSEQ multiplex PCR; TCRdb keeps only in-frame clonotypes and omits some of them. The data hold approximately 170,000 clones, with 85% to 90% observed a single time. The sequencing here drew on peripheral blood, taken on day 0 of AZD1222 vaccination. These receptors all stem from an adult in good health.

The genes are TRBV18 and TRBJ1-2; D is unresolved. This CDR3 region has 10 residues. Per germline, CDR1 KGHSH and CDR2 LQKENI. V gave up 4 bases and J gave up 8 bases, with 5 bases separating them. CDR3 sequence: CASSLPGYTF. The CDR3 DNA follows: TGTGCCAGCTCACTTCCCGGCTACACCTTC.

The chain combines TRBV15 with TRBJ1-5; 7 bases match TRBD1. CDR3 length equals 15 residues. Germline lookup yields CDR1 LNHNV and CDR2 YYDKDF (reference sequence). The ends lost 2 bases at V and 11 bases at J; junction bases unmatched: 12. The CDR3 DNA is TGTGCCACCAGCAGACCCGAGACAGGGCGGTTGGCCCAGCATTTT. Protein: CATSRPETGRLAQHF.

The chain employs TRBV14 and TRBJ2-7; TRBD1 agrees at 8 bases. CDR1 and CDR2 (germline): SGHDN, FVKESK. V lost 3 bases to trimming and J lost 6 bases; unmatched junction nucleotides: 7. The CDR3 spans 14 residues. In DNA form, the CDR3 reads TGTGCCAGCAGCCACTCCCTACAGGGGGGCGAGCAGTACGTC. Amino acid sequence: CASSHSLQGGEQYV.

The chain has TRBV24-1 and TRBJ2-7, with TRBD1 as a possible D gene (6 bases). Germline V gene data show CDR1 as KGHDR and CDR2 as SFDVKD. The CDR3 spans 13 residues. V was clipped by 1 base and J by 4 bases, with 7 bases between them. The CDR3 region is CATSDFGQYEQYF. In DNA, the CDR3 is TGTGCCACCAGTGATTTCGGACAGTACGAGCAGTACTTC.

This clone appeared a single time. The V gene is TRBV6-4, the J gene TRBJ2-1; TRBD2 matches at 10 bases. Germline V gene data show CDR1 as MRHNA and CDR2 as SNTAGT. After removal of 6 bases from V and 6 bases from J, the junction contained 8 bases not matched to a gene. This CDR3 has 15 residues. The CDR3 here is CASSTQRGGPNEQFF. CDR3 coding DNA: TGTGCCAGCAGCACTCAGCGGGGGGGCCCCAATGAGCAGTTCTTC.

This chain links TRBV10-3 with TRBJ1-2; D ambiguous. CDR3 length: 14 residues. Germline values: CDR1 ENHRY, CDR2 SYGVKD. The V end was cut by 5 bases, the J end by 6 bases, with 16 bases between. CDR3 region: CAISLKQSSHGYTF. In DNA, the CDR3 is TGTGCCATCAGTCTCAAACAGTCCTCCCATGGCTACACCTTC.

The rearrangement joins TRBV7-2 to TRBJ2-5; D might be TRBD2 (6 bases). The CDR3 runs 17 residues. CDR1 and CDR2 from the germline V gene are SGHTA and FQGNSA. With 2 bases removed from V and 4 bases from J, the gap between germline ends came to 20 bases. CDR3 in DNA: TGTGCCAGCAGCTTATCCAGGCGGGGAAGTCCCGGAGAGACCCAGTACTTC. Its protein is CASSLSRRGSPGETQYF.

This chain links TRBV5-4 with TRBJ2-3; 7 bases are shared with TRBD1. CDR1 and CDR2 (germline): SGHNT, YYREEE (reference sequence). The ends lost 5 bases at V and 2 bases at J; junction bases unmatched: 8. There are 15 residues in the CDR3. Here the CDR3 DNA reads TGTGCCAGCAGAGGGGGCCTGAGGAACACAGATACGCAGTATTTT. Translation gives CASRGGLRNTDTQYF.

The V gene is TRBV6-5, the J gene TRBJ2-5, with D tentatively TRBD2 (6 bases). Germline V gene data show CDR1 as MNHEY and CDR2 as SVGAGI. The length of the CDR3 is 15 residues. The V and J ends lost 6 bases and 3 bases respectively, with 17 bases between them. The CDR3 reads CASSSLWGEKETQYF. DNA for the CDR3: TGTGCCAGCAGCTCATTGTGGGGGGAGAAAGAGACCCAGTACTTC.

The rearrangement joins TRBV6-5 to TRBJ1-1, with TRBD1 as a possible D gene (6 bases). This CDR3 has 15 residues. Trimming removed 4 bases from V and 1 base from J, with 13 bases in between. In germline, CDR1 is MNHEY, CDR2 SVGAGI. The DNA of the CDR3 is TGTGCCAGCAGTTTGGGAGGGGGGGGGAACACTGAAGCTTTCTTT. Translating it yields CASSLGGGGNTEAFF.

V and J are TRBV21-1 and TRBJ1-1. TRBV21-1 is assigned pseudogene status. The CDR3 runs 11 residues. The CDR3 nucleotides read TGTGCCAGCAGCAAAGACCCGAAAGCTTTCTTT. Amino acid sequence: CASSKDPKAFF.

CDR3: CASSRSYEQYF. The CDR3 DNA is TGTGCCAGCAGTCGCTCCTACGAGCAGTACTTC. The V call is TRBV7-2, the J call TRBJ2-7; D not resolved. Trimming left V 6 bases short and J 0 bases short, with 3 bases between. Per germline, CDR1 SGHTA and CDR2 FQGNSA. This CDR3 has 11 residues.

The chain has TRBV15 and TRBJ2-7; perhaps D is TRBD1 or TRBD2 (5 bases each). CDR3 length: 14 residues. Trimming removed 5 bases from V and 6 bases from J, with 17 bases in between. Germline V gene data show CDR1 as LNHNV and CDR2 as YYDKDF (reference sequence). The CDR3 region has the DNA TGTGCCACCAGCGAGGGGAAGTTATCTCTCGAGCAGTACGTC. Amino acid sequence: CATSEGKLSLEQYV.

Written as DNA, the CDR3 is TGTGCCAGCAGTGGGGACAGGGCCCCCAACTATGGCTACACCTTC. It encodes CASSGDRAPNYGYTF. The V call is TRBV2, the J call TRBJ1-2; 9 bases fit TRBD1. With V trimmed by 4 bases and J by 2 bases, 5 bases remained unmatched. The CDR3 totals 15 residues. Per the germline V gene, CDR1 is SNHLY and CDR2 is FYNNEI.

The chain uses TRBV4-3 and TRBJ1-2; 7 bases match TRBD1. This CDR3 is 15 amino acids long. The trim removed 3 bases at V and 4 bases at J, leaving 8 bases unmatched. Germline CDR1 is LGHNA and CDR2 is YSLEER. CDR3 region: CASSQEAGTVYGYTF. The CDR3 DNA reads as TGCGCCAGCAGCCAGGAGGCCGGGACAGTCTATGGCTACACCTTC.

The J gene is TRBJ2-5, the V gene TRBV3-1 (or the pseudogene TRBV3-2), with D perhaps TRBD2 (5 bases). Trimming took 2 bases from V and 7 from J, leaving 29 bases between them. Germline V gene data show CDR1 as LGHDT and CDR2 as YNNKEL (reference sequence). The CDR3 is 19 residues long. Written as DNA, the CDR3 is TGTGCCAGCAGCCAATACAGACTCAGGTCTGTTATACAAAGCGGGACCCAGTACTTC. Protein sequence: CASSQYRLRSVIQSGTQYF.

This rearrangement joins TRBV24-1 to TRBJ2-5, with D uncertain. Germline V lookup: CDR1 KGHDR, CDR2 SFDVKD. The CDR3 sequence is 14 residues long. V gave up 0 bases and J gave up 5 bases, with 9 bases separating them. The CDR3 sequence: CATSDLMGGETQYF. DNA for the CDR3: TGTGCCACCAGTGATTTGATGGGTGGGGAGACCCAGTACTTC.

The genes are TRBV27 and TRBJ1-2; D is unclear. The CDR3 has 13 amino acids. The ends were cut back, 0 bases at V and 6 bases at J, with 8 bases in the middle. From germline, CDR1 is MNHEY and CDR2 SMNVEV (reference sequence). CDR3 protein: CASSLSWVNGYTF. The CDR3 nucleotides are TGTGCCAGCAGTTTATCCTGGGTTAATGGCTACACCTTC.

CDR3 in amino acids: CASSLGLPSSYNSPLHF. Here the CDR3 DNA reads TGTGCCAGCAGCCTGGGACTGCCGAGCTCCTATAATTCACCCCTCCACTTT. This chain connects TRBV13 to TRBJ1-6; D perhaps matches TRBD1 (5 bases). Germline CDR1 PRHDT, CDR2 FYEKMQ (reference sequence). V was clipped by 5 bases and J by 0 bases, with 14 bases between them. This CDR3 has 17 amino acids.

J is TRBJ2-6 and V is TRBV19, with D possibly being TRBD1 (5 bases). Per the germline V gene, CDR1 is LNHDA and CDR2 is SQIVND (reference sequence). There are 19 residues in the CDR3. V shed 6 bases and J shed 0 bases, with 21 bases lying between them. The DNA of the CDR3 is TGTGCCAGTAGCAACCCCCCCCCAGGGTCGGTCTCTGGGGCCAACGTCCTGACTTTC. Translated: CASSNPPPGSVSGANVLTF. Complete variable domain (other parts from reference TRBV19 and TRBJ2-6): DGGITQSPKYLFRKEGQNVTLSCEQNLNHDAMYWYRQDPGQGLRLIYYSQIVNDFQKGDIAEGYSVSREKKESFPLTVTSAQKNPTAFYLCASSNPPPGSVSGANVLTFGAGSRLTVL.

This chain connects TRBV7-9 to TRBJ2-5; 7 bases align to TRBD1. V lost 2 bases to trimming and J lost 1 base; unmatched junction nucleotides: 7. Germline values: CDR1 SEHNR, CDR2 FQNEAQ (reference sequence). The CDR3 spans 16 residues. CDR3 loop: CASSLSPGTAQETQYF. As DNA, the CDR3 is TGTGCCAGCAGCTTATCTCCCGGGACAGCCCAAGAGACCCAGTACTTC.

CDR3 protein: CASSPQGAETQYF. The CDR3 DNA sequence: TGTGCCAGCAGCCCACAGGGCGCGGAGACCCAGTACTTC. V is TRBV5-4 and J is TRBJ2-5; D perhaps matches TRBD1 (6 bases). Trimming removed 4 bases at V and 5 bases at J, with 12 bases between. The length of the CDR3 is 13 residues. Germline assignment: CDR1 SGHNT and CDR2 YYREEE (reference sequence).

The chain links TRBV9 to TRBJ2-2; D is possibly TRBD2 (6 bases). V dropped 0 bases and J dropped 1 base, with 16 bases sitting between them. Looked up from germline, CDR1 is SGDLS and CDR2 is YYNGEE. The CDR3 totals 18 residues. The CDR3 DNA sequence: TGTGCCAGCAGCGTAGACCCATTAGCGGAGATGAACACCGGGGAGCTGTTTTTT. This codes for CASSVDPLAEMNTGELFF.

This chain connects TRBV10-3 to TRBJ1-1; no definite D call. CDR3 size: 13 residues. Germline CDR1 and CDR2: ENHRY and SYGVKD. Between the trimmed V and J ends, which lost 2 bases and 8 bases, there was a span of 12 bases. The CDR3 nucleotides read TGTGCCATCAGTGAGGTTCAAGGTTCCGAAGCTTTCTTT. It translates to CAISEVQGSEAFF.

V usage is TRBV6-5 and J usage is TRBJ1-2, with D uncertain. Trimming took off 6 bases at V and 6 bases at J, with 14 bases between the two ends. Germline CDR1 is MNHEY and CDR2 is SVGAGI. The CDR3 has 13 amino acids. The CDR3 loop reads CASRFGEDHGYTF. CDR3 nucleotide sequence: TGTGCCAGCAGATTCGGGGAGGATCATGGCTACACCTTC.

This clone came up once. This chain uses TRBV25-1 with TRBJ2-6; tentatively, D is TRBD2 (6 bases). Trimming removed 2 bases at V and 2 bases at J, with 7 bases between. CDR1 and CDR2 from the germline V gene are MGHDK and SYGVNS. The CDR3 is 15 amino acids. The chain's CDR3 is CASSEGGTGANVLTF. The CDR3 bases are TGTGCCAGCAGTGAAGGGGGGACTGGGGCCAACGTCCTGACTTTC.

The chain carries TRBV11-2 and TRBJ2-7, with a possible D match to TRBD2 (6 bases). The germline V and J ends were trimmed by 0 bases and 4 bases, with 10 bases remaining between them. The CDR3 runs to 14 residues. The V gene's germline CDR1 is SGHAT and CDR2 FQNNGV. CDR3 region: CASSLDLGGYEQYF. CDR3 nucleotide sequence: TGTGCCAGCAGCTTAGATCTAGGAGGGTACGAGCAGTACTTC.

The chain combines TRBV11-2 with TRBJ1-3, with 9 bases identical to TRBD1. The V segment lost 4 bases and the J segment 3 bases; nucleotides outside the gene matches: 13. CDR3 size: 18 residues. CDR1 and CDR2 (germline): SGHAT, FQNNGV. The CDR3 loop reads CASSSPGQGLRFGNTIYF. The CDR3 coding sequence is TGTGCCAGCAGCTCTCCGGGACAGGGTCTGAGGTTTGGAAACACCATATATTTT. Full variable domain (missing parts from reference TRBV11-2 and TRBJ1-3): EAGVAQSPRYKIIEKRQSVAFWCNPISGHATLYWYQQILGQGPKLLIQFQNNGVVDDSQLPKDRFSAERLKGVDSTLKIQPAKLEDSAVYLCASSSPGQGLRFGNTIYFGEGSWLTVV.

V usage is TRBV28 and J usage is TRBJ1-2; 9 nucleotides align to TRBD1. The CDR3 spans 16 residues. Germline V gene sequence: CDR1 MDHEN, CDR2 SYDVKM. V was clipped by 5 bases and J by 8 bases; unmatched bases: 15. DNA for the CDR3: TGTGCCAGCAGTGCGGAACAGGGGGCAGTTTGGGACGGCTACACCTTC. It translates to CASSAEQGAVWDGYTF.

The J gene is TRBJ2-3, the V gene TRBV7-9; no definite D call. Germline V gene lookup returns CDR1 SEHNR and CDR2 FQNEAQ (reference sequence). Trimming stripped 5 bases from V and 0 bases from J, with 15 bases between. The CDR3 contains 16 residues. The CDR3 here is CASSGREQRSTDTQYF. The DNA for the CDR3 is TGTGCCAGCAGCGGACGCGAGCAGAGAAGCACAGATACGCAGTATTTT.

The CDR3 DNA follows: TGTGCCAGCAGCCAATGGATGAACACTGAAGCTTTCTTT. Translating gives CASSQWMNTEAFF. The chain uses TRBV16 and TRBJ1-1; D call uncertain. The length of the CDR3 is 13 residues. CDR1 and CDR2 (germline): KGHSY, FQNENV. V lost 1 base to trimming and J lost 0 bases, with 3 bases between them.